This T cell receptor beta chain was sequenced in a study of OX40 agonist ivuxolimab in advanced cancers. The study, taken as a whole, reports: Partial responders treated at 0.1-3.0 mg/kg exhibited clonal expansion among the lowest measured.

Germline V gene lookup returns CDR1 SQVTM and CDR2 ANQGSEA. J gave up 7 bases and V 3 bases, and 8 bases lay outside the gene matches. The CDR3 covers 14 residues. Measured with immunoSEQ multiplex PCR; TCRdb has only the in-frame clones, and not every one. The table records 57,000 or so clones, nearly 95% of them present only once. Remarks on this clone: The antigen is unknown.

Sequencing used CD4+ or CD8+ T cells sorted from blood, obtained in a trial of the OX40 agonist ivuxolimab. This sequence joins TRBV29-1 and TRBJ2-1; 8 nucleotides agree with TRBD1. The clonotype comes from an adult with an advanced solid tumor such as melanoma, head and neck, liver or kidney cancer. CDR3 nucleotide sequence: TGCAGCGTTGAGGGGACAGGTGGCCCAAATGAGCAGTTCTTC. Translated, it gives CSVEGTGGPNEQFF.